The TCR beta chain described here comes from a study of shared clonotypes between healthy human individuals. As concerns this clone: Its antigen is unidentified.

The length of the CDR3 is 15 residues. J lost 3 bases, V lost 5 bases, and 4 bases had no gene match. Germline loops: CDR1 MNHNS, CDR2 SASEGT. Study observations and caveats: In having few donors, the study represented limited genetic and exposure-history diversity. Non-shared clonotypes showed lower generation probabilities than clonotypes common to all four donors. Depth was large, yet rarefaction showed that sorted-subset sequencing was incomplete.

The study ran the assay at deep level. Sequencing was performed with immunoSEQ multiplex PCR; in TCRdb, only in-frame clones are kept and a portion is missing. The profile shows about 2.5 million clones, 85% to 95% of them singletons. This TCR derives from a man aged 18-30 years in good health. Some clones in this sample may be carry-over from other donors' samples. The rearrangement links TRBV6-1 to TRBJ2-2, with TRBD1 matching over 9 bases. Sequenced input: naive CD4+ T cells from PBMCs. As to subset: CD45RA+ positively selected. CDR3 in DNA: TGTGCCAGCAGTTTGACAGGGGGGTACACCGGGGAGCTGTTTTTT. Residues: CASSLTGGYTGELFF.